Listed below are T cell receptor beta chains from one sample, sequenced in a study of blood T cells in healthy people across ages. TCRdb reprocessed the 5' RACE reads with MiXCR, giving one entry per CDR3 protein. Among approximately 1,000,000 distinct CDR3 sequences listed, around 45% were seen once. The sequenced sample was blood. These receptors all come from a woman in her fifties or sixties in good health. CDR3s include the opening cysteine and the closing phenylalanine or tryptophan. The D gene is left open where the match is weak. Rows give clone size only sometimes, using once, few, many, or a class for an expanded clone.

V gene: TRBV7-8; clone size: .; D gene: TRBD2; J gene: TRBJ2-1; CDR3 DNA: TGTGCCAGCACCCCATCCCCGGGACTAGCGGGCAATGAGCAGTTCTTC; CDR3 protein: CASTPSPGLAGNEQFF
V gene: TRBV5-1; clone size: .; D gene: .; J gene: TRBJ2-5; CDR3 DNA: TGCGCCAGCAGCGACATAAAGACCCAGTACTTC; CDR3 protein: CASSDIKTQYF
V gene: TRBV10-3; clone size: .; D gene: TRBD2; J gene: TRBJ2-1; CDR3 DNA: TGTGCCATCCCAAAGGGACTAGCGGGAGGGAGCTCCTACAATGAGCAGTTCTTC; CDR3 protein: CAIPKGLAGGSSYNEQFF
V gene: TRBV11-3; clone size: .; D gene: .; J gene: TRBJ2-3; CDR3 DNA: TGTGCCAGCAGCCCTGGGTTCTTGAGCACAGATACGCAGTATTTT; CDR3 protein: CASSPGFLSTDTQYF
V gene: TRBV7-9; clone size: few; D gene: .; J gene: TRBJ2-5; CDR3 DNA: TGTGCCAGCAGCTTGCCGGCGAGGGAGACCCAGTACTTC; CDR3 protein: CASSLPARETQYF
V gene: TRBV24-1; clone size: .; D gene: .; J gene: TRBJ2-5; CDR3 DNA: TGTGTCACCAGTGACTGGACAATCGAAACCCAGTACTTC; CDR3 protein: CVTSDWTIETQYF
V gene: TRBV2; clone size: few; D gene: TRBD1; J gene: TRBJ2-6; CDR3 DNA: TGTGCCGGGCTTCAGGGGGCCTCTGGGGCCAACGTCCTGACTTTC; CDR3 protein: CAGLQGASGANVLTF
V gene: TRBV20-1; clone size: .; D gene: TRBD2; J gene: TRBJ2-1; CDR3 DNA: TGCAGTGCTTCCGGGACTAGCGTCAATGAGCAGTTCTTC; CDR3 protein: CSASGTSVNEQFF
V gene: TRBV20-1; clone size: .; D gene: TRBD1; J gene: TRBJ1-1; CDR3 DNA: TGCAGTATGTTAGGGACAGGGGAAAAGGGCACTGAAGCTTTCTTT; CDR3 protein: CSMLGTGEKGTEAFF
V gene: TRBV20-1; clone size: .; D gene: TRBD1; J gene: TRBJ1-4; CDR3 DNA: TGCAGTGCTAGAGATCGAGGGACAGGGGGTGAAAAACTGTTTTTT; CDR3 protein: CSARDRGTGGEKLFF
V gene: TRBV29-1; clone size: .; D gene: .; J gene: TRBJ2-5; CDR3 DNA: TGCAGCCAGGGGCGGGGGGAGACCCAGTACTTC; CDR3 protein: CSQGRGETQYF
V gene: TRBV6-5; clone size: many; D gene: TRBD1; J gene: TRBJ2-6; CDR3 DNA: TGTGCCAGCAGTTCGGAGGACAGGGTCGTTCTGTCCGGGGCCAACGTCCTGACTTTC; CDR3 protein: CASSSEDRVVLSGANVLTF
V gene: TRBV10-3; clone size: .; D gene: .; J gene: TRBJ2-7; CDR3 DNA: TGTGCCATCAGTGAGGGGGCGGGATCCTGCGAGCAGTACTTC; CDR3 protein: CAISEGAGSCEQYF
V gene: TRBV7-6; clone size: .; D gene: TRBD2; J gene: TRBJ2-3; CDR3 DNA: TGTGCCAGCAGCTTAGGCCTAGCGGGGGGGCAGGTCACAGATACGCAGTATTTT; CDR3 protein: CASSLGLAGGQVTDTQYF
V gene: TRBV18; clone size: many; D gene: TRBD1; J gene: TRBJ1-1; CDR3 DNA: TGTGCCAGCTCCCCTCAGGGGGGGACTGAAGCTTTCTTT; CDR3 protein: CASSPQGGTEAFF
V gene: TRBV30; clone size: .; D gene: .; J gene: TRBJ1-6; CDR3 DNA: TGTGCCTGGAGTGGAACGAACAGGGCGGTTCATAATTCACCCCTCCACTTT; CDR3 protein: CAWSGTNRAVHNSPLHF
V gene: TRBV20-1; clone size: many; D gene: .; J gene: TRBJ2-7; CDR3 DNA: TGCAGTGCTACCTCACCCCAGGTTTACGAGCAGTACTTC; CDR3 protein: CSATSPQVYEQYF
V gene: TRBV5-1; clone size: .; D gene: TRBD1; J gene: TRBJ2-3; CDR3 DNA: TGCGCCAGCATCCAAGGGACAGACCGCACAGATACGCAGTATTTT; CDR3 protein: CASIQGTDRTDTQYF
V gene: TRBV6-5; clone size: .; D gene: .; J gene: TRBJ2-7; CDR3 DNA: TGTGCCAGCAGTTACGGGGCGTATCCGACCTACGAGCAGTACTTC; CDR3 protein: CASSYGAYPTYEQYF
V gene: TRBV20-1; clone size: few; D gene: .; J gene: TRBJ2-1; CDR3 DNA: TGCAGCGTCGGTGTTGGTGAGCAGTTCTTC; CDR3 protein: CSVGVGEQFF
V gene: TRBV11-2; clone size: .; D gene: TRBD1; J gene: TRBJ2-1; CDR3 DNA: TGTGCCAGCAGCTTAGGAACAGGGGGATTACCTATAGGGGAGCAGTTCTTC; CDR3 protein: CASSLGTGGLPIGEQFF
V gene: TRBV6-5; clone size: .; D gene: TRBD2; J gene: TRBJ2-7; CDR3 DNA: TGTGCCAGCACGGGGGGTAGTCCCCTCGAGCAGTACTTC; CDR3 protein: CASTGGSPLEQYF
V gene: TRBV9; clone size: few; D gene: TRBD2; J gene: TRBJ2-7; CDR3 DNA: TGTGCCAGCAGCAGAACTCCGGGACTATCCTACGAGCAGTACTTC; CDR3 protein: CASSRTPGLSYEQYF
V gene: TRBV27; clone size: many; D gene: TRBD2; J gene: TRBJ2-7; CDR3 DNA: TGTGCCAGCAGGGAGGGACTAGCGGCCTACGAGCAGTACTTC; CDR3 protein: CASREGLAAYEQYF
V gene: TRBV27; clone size: .; D gene: .; J gene: TRBJ2-7; CDR3 DNA: TGTGCCAGCAGTATACCAACGGTGGGTGAGCAGTACTTC; CDR3 protein: CASSIPTVGEQYF
V gene: TRBV13; clone size: .; D gene: TRBD2; J gene: TRBJ2-5; CDR3 DNA: TGTGCCAGCAGCCGCAGACTAGCCCAAGAGACCCAGTACTTC; CDR3 protein: CASSRRLAQETQYF
V gene: TRBV2; clone size: many; D gene: TRBD2; J gene: TRBJ2-3; CDR3 DNA: TGTGCCAGCAGTGGGAGCGGGAGATCTACAGATACGCAGTATTTT; CDR3 protein: CASSGSGRSTDTQYF
V gene: TRBV7-6; clone size: .; D gene: .; J gene: TRBJ2-3; CDR3 DNA: TGTGCCAGCAGCTTTCGTTCGGCTAACACAGATACGCAGTATTTT; CDR3 protein: CASSFRSANTDTQYF
V gene: TRBV4-1; clone size: .; D gene: TRBD1; J gene: TRBJ2-7; CDR3 DNA: TGCGCCAGCAACCGGGGACAGGGTGCTGACGAGCAGTACTTC; CDR3 protein: CASNRGQGADEQYF
V gene: TRBV7-2; clone size: .; D gene: .; J gene: TRBJ2-7; CDR3 DNA: TGTGCCAGCAGCCCGACTGTCCGCAGGGAGCAGTACTTC; CDR3 protein: CASSPTVRREQYF
V gene: TRBV27; clone size: .; D gene: .; J gene: TRBJ2-7; CDR3 DNA: TGTGCCAGCCGGGCAAGGGACGCCGCGGGCCTCGAGCAGTACTTC; CDR3 protein: CASRARDAAGLEQYF
V gene: TRBV5-1; clone size: .; D gene: .; J gene: TRBJ1-1; CDR3 DNA: TGCGCCAGCAGCTTCTTTGACGGGGCCCCTAAGGAGGCTGAAGCTTTCTTT; CDR3 protein: CASSFFDGAPKEAEAFF
V gene: TRBV28; clone size: .; D gene: .; J gene: TRBJ1-5; CDR3 DNA: TGTGCCAGCAGTTTATGGGACAGACGCAATCAGCCCCAGCATTTT; CDR3 protein: CASSLWDRRNQPQHF
V gene: TRBV9; clone size: .; D gene: TRBD2; J gene: TRBJ2-7; CDR3 DNA: TGTGCCAGCAGCCCTACTAGCGGGAGTAGCGAGCAGTACTTC; CDR3 protein: CASSPTSGSSEQYF
V gene: TRBV24-1; clone size: once; D gene: .; J gene: TRBJ2-5; CDR3 DNA: TGTGCCACCAGTGACCCGGACAGATTCGCGGAGACCCAGTACTTC; CDR3 protein: CATSDPDRFAETQYF
V gene: TRBV7-6; clone size: many; D gene: .; J gene: TRBJ2-3; CDR3 DNA: TGTGCCAGCAGCTCACTCGGAGGGCCGGCAGATACGCAGTATTTT; CDR3 protein: CASSSLGGPADTQYF
V gene: TRBV5-6; clone size: few; D gene: .; J gene: TRBJ2-7; CDR3 DNA: TGTGCCAGCAGTAGGGACGGTGAGTCCGAGCAGTACTTC; CDR3 protein: CASSRDGESEQYF
V gene: TRBV7-9; clone size: few; D gene: .; J gene: TRBJ2-3; CDR3 DNA: TGTGCCAGCAGGTCTAGCGCCACAGATACGCAGTATTTT; CDR3 protein: CASRSSATDTQYF
V gene: TRBV20-1; clone size: many; D gene: .; J gene: TRBJ2-7; CDR3 DNA: TGCAGTGCTAGTATCGTACGGAGCTCCTACAATGAGCAGTACTTC; CDR3 protein: CSASIVRSSYNEQYF
V gene: TRBV11-2; clone size: few; D gene: .; J gene: TRBJ2-7; CDR3 DNA: TGTGCCAGCAGCCCGATTAGCTCCTACGAGCAGTACTTC; CDR3 protein: CASSPISSYEQYF
V gene: TRBV7-3; clone size: .; D gene: .; J gene: TRBJ2-2; CDR3 DNA: TGTGCCAGCAGCCACTATCAGGGAATGGGGCAGACCGGGGAGCTGTTTTTT; CDR3 protein: CASSHYQGMGQTGELFF
V gene: TRBV5-6; clone size: .; D gene: TRBD1; J gene: TRBJ2-7; CDR3 DNA: TGTGCCAGCAGCTTGGGGGGACAGGTGGTTCTACAGGAGCAGTACTTC; CDR3 protein: CASSLGGQVVLQEQYF
V gene: TRBV9; clone size: .; D gene: .; J gene: TRBJ2-3; CDR3 DNA: TGTGCCAGCAGCGTAGCAACTAGCACAGATACGCAGTATTTT; CDR3 protein: CASSVATSTDTQYF
V gene: TRBV27; clone size: .; D gene: TRBD2; J gene: TRBJ2-7; CDR3 DNA: TGTGCCAGCAGTCCCAGCCGAAGCGGGAACAATGAGCAGTACTTC; CDR3 protein: CASSPSRSGNNEQYF
V gene: TRBV3-1; clone size: .; D gene: .; J gene: TRBJ1-4; CDR3 DNA: TGTGCCAGCAGCCAAGACGGGGCCCATAATGAAAAACTGTTTTTT; CDR3 protein: CASSQDGAHNEKLFF
V gene: TRBV28; clone size: few; D gene: .; J gene: TRBJ2-7; CDR3 DNA: TGTGCCAGCACCACACTCGGACCCAGCTCCTACGAGCAGTACTTC; CDR3 protein: CASTTLGPSSYEQYF
V gene: TRBV12-3/TRBV12-4; clone size: few; D gene: TRBD2; J gene: TRBJ2-1; CDR3 DNA: TGTGCCAGCAGTCTGGGGGCTAGCGGGAGAAATGAGCAGTTCTTC; CDR3 protein: CASSLGASGRNEQFF
V gene: TRBV7-9; clone size: .; D gene: .; J gene: TRBJ2-1; CDR3 DNA: TGTGCCAGCAGACGGATAGGGGGCAATGAGCAGTTCTTC; CDR3 protein: CASRRIGGNEQFF
V gene: TRBV20-1; clone size: .; D gene: .; J gene: TRBJ2-1; CDR3 DNA: TGCAGTGCTAGAGATATAGACAGCAATGAGCAGTTCTTC; CDR3 protein: CSARDIDSNEQFF
V gene: TRBV7-2; clone size: .; D gene: .; J gene: TRBJ2-1; CDR3 DNA: TGTGCCAGCAGCTTCAAGGGCGGACTTGAGCAGTTCTTC; CDR3 protein: CASSFKGGLEQFF